A selection of T cell receptor beta chains follows, all from one sample in a study of CD8+CD57+ T cells in acquired aplastic anemia. TCRdb passed the reads through MiXCR, listing each CDR3 protein once. The sample includes a few hundred thousand distinct CDR3 sequences, roughly 50% of them seen just once. The sequencing input was sorted CD4+, CD8+, or CD8+CD57+ T cells (not recorded which) from PBMCs. All receptors come from a human donor with aplastic anemia. Both conserved end residues are part of each CDR3. D genes are given only for firm matches. The size of a clone is reported for some rows only, either as once, few or many, or as a class for expanded clones.

v_call: TRBV12-5; clone_size: -; j_call: TRBJ2-5; d_call: -; cdr3_nt: TGTGCCAGCAGTTCTGCCCTTTACAGGGAGACCCAGTACTTC; cdr3_aa: CASSSALYRETQYF
v_call: TRBV7-2; clone_size: -; j_call: TRBJ2-7; d_call: -; cdr3_nt: TGTGCCAGCAGCAAGACTCATAACGAGCAGTACTTC; cdr3_aa: CASSKTHNEQYF
v_call: TRBV7-6; clone_size: -; j_call: TRBJ1-6; d_call: TRBD1; cdr3_nt: TGTGCCAGCAGCTTAGCGAGATCCGGGACAGGGGGCCTTAATTCACCCCTCCACTTT; cdr3_aa: CASSLARSGTGGLNSPLHF
v_call: TRBV19; clone_size: -; j_call: TRBJ2-1; d_call: -; cdr3_nt: TGTGCCAGTAGTCAACAGGGGGGGTTGGATGAGCAGTTCTTC; cdr3_aa: CASSQQGGLDEQFF
v_call: TRBV20-1; clone_size: -; j_call: TRBJ1-1; d_call: -; cdr3_nt: TGCAGTGCTAGAGCTCAGAGGAACACTGAAGCTTTCTTT; cdr3_aa: CSARAQRNTEAFF
v_call: TRBV15; clone_size: few; j_call: TRBJ2-6; d_call: TRBD1; cdr3_nt: TGTGCCACCAGCAGGGGACAGGGGTTCGGGGCCAACGTCCTGACTTTC; cdr3_aa: CATSRGQGFGANVLTF
v_call: TRBV10-1; clone_size: few; j_call: TRBJ2-7; d_call: TRBD1; cdr3_nt: TGTGCCAGCAGTGGCCCGGGACAGGGGGGCGTCGAGCAGTACTTC; cdr3_aa: CASSGPGQGGVEQYF
v_call: TRBV3-1; clone_size: few; j_call: TRBJ1-2; d_call: TRBD1; cdr3_nt: TGTGCCAGCAGCCACTGGACAGGGGTCTATGGCTACACCTTC; cdr3_aa: CASSHWTGVYGYTF
v_call: TRBV28; clone_size: few; j_call: TRBJ1-2; d_call: TRBD1; cdr3_nt: TGTGCCAGCAGTCCACCGACAGGGGCCGTGAGGGGCTACACCTTC; cdr3_aa: CASSPPTGAVRGYTF
v_call: TRBV10-1; clone_size: once; j_call: TRBJ2-7; d_call: -; cdr3_nt: TGCGCCAGCAGTGAGATTCTAGCCCCCTACGAGCAGTACTTC; cdr3_aa: CASSEILAPYEQYF
v_call: TRBV20-1; clone_size: few; j_call: TRBJ1-1; d_call: TRBD1; cdr3_nt: TGCAGTGCCATGGGACAGCCGAACACTGAAGCTTTCTTT; cdr3_aa: CSAMGQPNTEAFF
v_call: TRBV7-9; clone_size: many; j_call: TRBJ2-5; d_call: TRBD2; cdr3_nt: TGTGCCAGCAGCGAACGGGGGGAAGAGACCCAGTACTTC; cdr3_aa: CASSERGEETQYF
v_call: TRBV19; clone_size: many; j_call: TRBJ2-3; d_call: -; cdr3_nt: TGTGCCAGTAGTACTCGCACAGGGCTTAGCACAGATACGCAGTATTTT; cdr3_aa: CASSTRTGLSTDTQYF
v_call: TRBV7-2; clone_size: -; j_call: TRBJ2-3; d_call: -; cdr3_nt: TGTGCCAGCAGCACTAGCCCAGATACGCAGTATTTT; cdr3_aa: CASSTSPDTQYF
v_call: TRBV25-1; clone_size: -; j_call: TRBJ2-6; d_call: -; cdr3_nt: TGTGCCAGCAGGGCTGACATCTCTGGGGCCAACGTCCTGACTTTC; cdr3_aa: CASRADISGANVLTF
v_call: TRBV10-2; clone_size: -; j_call: TRBJ1-5; d_call: TRBD1; cdr3_nt: TGCGCCAGCAGTGAGTATCAGGGGGCAGGGAGGCAGCCCCAGCATTTT; cdr3_aa: CASSEYQGAGRQPQHF
v_call: TRBV29-1; clone_size: -; j_call: TRBJ1-2; d_call: TRBD1; cdr3_nt: TGCAGCGCATGGGGGGACAGTCACGGCTACACCTTC; cdr3_aa: CSAWGDSHGYTF
v_call: TRBV3-1; clone_size: many; j_call: TRBJ1-2; d_call: TRBD1; cdr3_nt: TGTGCCAGCAGCCGAGGACAGGGGGCGGACTATGGCTACACCTTC; cdr3_aa: CASSRGQGADYGYTF
v_call: TRBV2; clone_size: many; j_call: TRBJ2-2; d_call: -; cdr3_nt: TGTGCCAGCAGTGCCCCTCATCTCACCGGGGAGCTGTTTTTT; cdr3_aa: CASSAPHLTGELFF
v_call: TRBV7-9; clone_size: few; j_call: TRBJ1-6; d_call: -; cdr3_nt: TGTGCCAGCACCAATATGCGGGGATCACCCCTCCACTTT; cdr3_aa: CASTNMRGSPLHF
v_call: TRBV3-1; clone_size: many; j_call: TRBJ2-5; d_call: -; cdr3_nt: TGTGCCAGCAGCCAAGGCGTTGGGTCGGGTGGTGGGACCCAGTACTTC; cdr3_aa: CASSQGVGSGGGTQYF
v_call: TRBV6-4; clone_size: many; j_call: TRBJ1-5; d_call: -; cdr3_nt: TGTGCCACCGCACCGGAAGGCAATCAGCCCCAGCATTTT; cdr3_aa: CATAPEGNQPQHF
v_call: TRBV20-1; clone_size: many; j_call: TRBJ1-2; d_call: -; cdr3_nt: TGCAGTGCAAGGGACGGCTCTAACTATGGCTACACCTTC; cdr3_aa: CSARDGSNYGYTF
v_call: TRBV6-5; clone_size: few; j_call: TRBJ1-2; d_call: -; cdr3_nt: TGTGCCAGCAGATCAACAAAGAAAGGGCCCAAAAGGGCTGGCTACACCTTC; cdr3_aa: CASRSTKKGPKRAGYTF
v_call: TRBV15; clone_size: -; j_call: TRBJ1-1; d_call: -; cdr3_nt: TGTGCCACCAGCCTAGAGGAGGGCGCTGAAGCTTTCTTT; cdr3_aa: CATSLEEGAEAFF
v_call: TRBV24-1; clone_size: -; j_call: TRBJ1-2; d_call: -; cdr3_nt: TGTGCCACCAGTGATCAGCAGGTCGGGGCGCGTGGCTACACCTTC; cdr3_aa: CATSDQQVGARGYTF
v_call: TRBV25-1; clone_size: many; j_call: TRBJ2-1; d_call: -; cdr3_nt: TGTGCCAGCAGTGAATTCGTCGGCTACAATGAGCAGTTCTTC; cdr3_aa: CASSEFVGYNEQFF